The present T cell receptor (beta chain) was sequenced within a study of early T cells in non-severe SARS-CoV-2 infection. About the study: From unsorted whole blood, bulk RNA was sequenced, and the chains remained unpaired. Study outcomes and limitations: VDJdb matching skewed toward anti-spike CD8 responses, missing private and CD4 specificities.

CDR3 size: 14 residues. Per the germline V gene, CDR1 is WNHNN and CDR2 is SYGVQD (reference sequence). V trimming: 6 bases; J trimming: 4 bases; junction bases outside the gene matches: 6. Worth noting for this clonotype: Its specificity is unknown.

Individual cDNA molecules carried attached unique molecular identifiers. MiXCR was run by TCRdb on the 5' RACE reads, yielding one entry per CDR3 protein. The sample holds under 70,000 distinct CDR3 sequences, more than 12% seen once. V usage is TRBV10-1 and J usage is TRBJ2-3, with TRBD2 identical over 8 bases. The sequence was obtained from an adult who was a healthcare worker with PCR-confirmed SARS-CoV-2 infection or an uninfected control (not recorded which). The sequences come from whole blood, collected at baseline. In DNA, the CDR3 is TGCGCCAGCAGAGCCGGGGGGGACGCAGATACGCAGTATTTT. Translating it yields CASRAGGDADTQYF.